Described below is a single T cell receptor beta chain sequence and its context. Its antigen is currently not known. At one of its ends the junction is not consistent with the germline gene, which may arise from a read error. Including cysteine and phenylalanine, the CDR3 has 13 amino acids. The only DNA kept is the CDR3, 39 bases in frame from the first base. Per the germline V gene (reference sequence), SSHAT is the CDR1 and FNYEAQ is the CDR2. Donors formed part of the validation cohort, which comprised over a hundred subjects and was distinct from the first cohort of several hundred subjects. This specimen belongs to a study of cytomegalovirus exposure and HLA in healthy donors (dated by TCRdb to between 2016 and 2019). Study-level background: The roughly 700 repertoires of the first cohort and the 110 or so validation repertoires were produced on the same platform, according to a later analysis. To predict cytomegalovirus infection status, the study brought together high-throughput TCR immunosequencing, statistical association of individual TCRs with disease status, and machine learning. The study aimed to test whether signatures of past pathogen exposure could be identified by cataloging public T cell receptors. Besides the first cohort of 666 subjects, a separate validation cohort made up of 120 different subjects was used.

Study-wide conclusions, independent of this receptor: The validation cohort had no HLA typing available for a later analysis, so co-occurrence within that cohort was assessed over all 110 or so repertoires. According to the authors, the approach could potentially be generalized to other disease states and immunological phenotypes. A few of the identified cytomegalovirus-associated TCR beta chains were confirmed in vitro to be specific for cytomegalovirus antigens. The classifier was reported to diagnose cytomegalovirus status with high specificity and sensitivity in both the original and validation cohorts. Across donors, most TCR sequences were observed very rarely, whereas some public TCRs were present in many individuals. The study gave a list of about 170 TCR beta chains associated with cytomegalovirus. In a later analysis, TCRs clustered in the first cohort were found to also tend to co-occur in the approximately 120 validation repertoires, with 94% of cluster scores above 0.

Libraries were made using the immunoSEQ multiplex PCR assay. The study's processing was this. A statistical classification framework was built to diagnose cytomegalovirus status from the catalog of TCR beta chain sequences. TCRdb limited this immuneACCESS table to in-frame rearrangements with V and J called. A share of clones is missing; checked studies link under half to unresolved V genes, and the rest is unexplained. Clonal size and the V and J genes are those of that table, whereas D and trimming came from the DNA. A total of approximately 150,000 clones appear in this sample, around nine tenths of them only once. The ten most abundant clones make up 2.5% to 4% of the sample.

The receptor chain draws on TRBV7-7 and TRBJ2-1; perhaps TRBD2 is the D gene, with 6 bases matching. Material: PBMCs. The sequence was obtained from a woman younger than 35 in good health and CMV-seropositive. The CDR3 reads as follows: CASSLEIADEQFF. The nucleotide sequence reads TGTGCTAGCAGCTTAGAGATAGCGGATGAGCAGTTCTTC.